This T cell receptor (beta chain) was observed in a study of patients and donors after allogeneic stem cell transplantation. The CDR3 is 13 residues long. V lost 4 bases and J lost 11, with 14 bases in between. Germline V CDR1 and CDR2: KGHDR, SFDVKD. Via MiXCR, TCRdb re-called the RT-PCR reads, giving one row per CDR3 protein. Among fewer than 30,000 distinct CDR3 sequences listed, 35% to 45% were seen once. This chain links TRBV24-1 with TRBJ1-5; no clear D. Sequencing was performed on blood, either unsorted or a sorted T cell fraction (not recorded which). This receptor was identified in a human donor who was either an allogeneic HSCT recipient or a stem cell or donor lymphocyte infusion donor (not recorded which). It is not recorded whose cells these are; they may come from a transplant donor. The DNA for the CDR3 is TGTGCCACCAGTGAATCCCCCTGGGAGTCCCAGCATTTT. Amino acids: CATSESPWESQHF.